Following are 12 T cell receptor beta chains from one sample sequenced in a study of shared clonotypes between healthy human individuals. The repertoire was sequenced with immunoSEQ multiplex PCR; TCRdb's copy has only in-frame clones and lacks some. The sample lists roughly 400,000 clones, 96% seen once, with around 0.3% in the top ten. Specimen: memory CD8+ T cells sorted from blood. Subset noted: CD45RO+ cells pooled with CCR7-negative TemRA cells. Receptor source: a man aged 25 to 40 in good health.

The CDR3 DNA follows: TGTGCCAGCAGCCCCGGGGGGCCAAGCGGCTACACCTTC. It translates to CASSPGGPSGYTF. The J gene is TRBJ1-2, the V gene TRBV6-5; D possibly corresponds to TRBD1 (6 bases). The germline gives CDR1 MNHEY, CDR2 SVGAGI. The CDR3 consists of 13 residues. The V end lost 6 bases, the J end lost 8 bases, and 16 bases lay between the germline ends.

The gene calls are TRBV6-6 and TRBJ1-1; TRBD1 is a possible D gene (5 bases). Germline loops: CDR1 MNHNY, CDR2 SVGAGI (reference sequence). Trimming pared 2 bases from V and 7 bases from J, leaving 11 bases between. This CDR3 comprises 13 residues. The CDR3 DNA follows: TGTGCCAGCAGTTACAGGGGAAAGGGTGAAGCTTTCTTT. It yields the protein CASSYRGKGEAFF.

Remarks on this clone: The same CDR3 is also encoded by other DNA sequences in this sample. This chain uses TRBV18 with TRBJ2-3; TRBD1 matches 7 bases. The CDR3 has 14 amino acids. Trimming at V came to 3 bases and at J to 1 base, leaving 1 base not matched to a gene. In germline, CDR1 is KGHSH, CDR2 LQKENI. The CDR3 loop is CASSPGQGTDTQYF. The CDR3 DNA is TGTGCCAGCTCACCCGGACAGGGCACAGATACGCAGTATTTT.

The gene calls are TRBV5-1 and TRBJ2-3; maybe TRBD1 (5 bases). V dropped 3 bases and J dropped 1 base, with 9 bases sitting between them. Germline V lookup: CDR1 SGHRS, CDR2 YFSETQ. The CDR3 has 14 amino acids. CDR3 in amino acids: CASSSSTGTDTQYF. Written as DNA, the CDR3 is TGCGCCAGCAGCTCCTCGACAGGCACAGATACGCAGTATTTT.

The V and J genes are TRBV11-1 and TRBJ1-1, with unresolved D. The germline V gene has CDR1 SGHAT and CDR2 FQDESV (reference sequence). This CDR3 is 13 amino acids long. V gave up 2 bases and J gave up 2 bases, with 6 bases separating them. The CDR3 DNA follows: TGTGCCAGCAGCTTAAACCTCAACACTGAAGCTTTCTTT. It codes for CASSLNLNTEAFF. The variable domain in full, completed from reference TRBV11-1 and TRBJ1-1, reads EAEVAQSPRYKITEKSQAVAFWCDPISGHATLYWYRQILGQGPELLVQFQDESVVDDSQLPKDRFSAERLKGVDSTLKIQPAELGDSAMYLCASSLNLNTEAFFGQGTRLTVV.

The chain carries TRBV7-2 and TRBJ2-1; D might be TRBD2 (5 bases). V dropped 1 base and J dropped 6 bases, with 10 bases sitting between them. This CDR3 region has 14 residues. Germline CDR1 SGHTA, CDR2 FQGNSA. As DNA, the CDR3 is TGTGCCAGCAGCTTAGGATTGCGGGTCAATGAGCAGTTCTTC. This encodes CASSLGLRVNEQFF.

Worth noting for this clone: One junction end disagrees with the germline gene, perhaps due to a read error. The J gene is TRBJ2-1, the V gene TRBV4-2; D not certain. The length of the CDR3 is 10 residues. Germline lookup yields CDR1 LGHNA and CDR2 YNFKEQ. Here the CDR3 reads CASSRHKPVF. In nucleotides, the CDR3 is TGTGCCAGCAGCCGCCACAAACCCGTCTTC.

The chain combines TRBV9 with TRBJ1-2, with 7 positions matching TRBD1. Trimming cost V 0 bases and J 4 bases; bases outside gene matches: 3. Germline-derived CDR1 and CDR2 are SGDLS and YYNGEE. This CDR3 is built from 14 residues. For the CDR3, the DNA is TGTGCCAGCAGCGTAGCCGGGACAGCCTATGGCTACACCTTC. Protein: CASSVAGTAYGYTF.

This chain connects TRBV5-1 to TRBJ2-7; TRBD2 matches at 10 bases. CDR1 is SGHRS, CDR2 YFSETQ, per germline. Unmatched junction bases numbered 5, after V lost 4 bases and J lost 1 base. This CDR3 has 15 amino acids. CDR3: CASSPTSGSSYEQYF. The CDR3 bases are TGCGCCAGCAGCCCGACTAGCGGGTCGTCCTACGAGCAGTACTTC. Variable domain in full (rest from reference TRBV5-1 and TRBJ2-7): KAGVTQTPRYLIKTRGQQVTLSCSPISGHRSVSWYQQTPGQGLQFLFEYFSETQRNKGNFPGRFSGRQFSNSRSEMNVSTLELGDSALYLCASSPTSGSSYEQYFGPGTRLTVT.

The chain joins TRBV4-1 to TRBJ1-4; D is possibly TRBD1 (5 bases). V was shortened by 0 bases and J by 7 bases, with 12 bases between the two germline ends. Germline V gene data show CDR1 as MGHRA and CDR2 as YSYEKL. This CDR3 is built from 15 residues. CDR3 region: CASSQDWGAGEKLFF. Written as DNA, the CDR3 is TGCGCCAGCAGCCAAGATTGGGGCGCGGGTGAAAAACTGTTTTTT.

The chain recombines TRBV11-2 with TRBJ2-1, with TRBD2 matching 12 bases. CDR1 is SGHAT and CDR2 is FQNNGV in the germline V gene. J lost 7 bases, V lost 1 base, and 2 bases had no gene match. The length of the CDR3 is 15 residues. The CDR3 is CASSLGTSGRNEQFF. CDR3 bases: TGTGCCAGCAGCTTAGGAACTAGCGGGAGGAATGAGCAGTTCTTC.

The chain has TRBV28 and TRBJ2-7; D might be TRBD2 (6 bases). CDR1 and CDR2 (germline): MDHEN, SYDVKM. CDR3 length: 13 residues. The ends were cut back, 2 bases at V and 3 bases at J, with 8 bases in the middle. CDR3 nucleotide sequence: TGTGCCAGCAGTTTAGCGGGGATCTACGAGCAGTACTTC. It yields the protein CASSLAGIYEQYF. Together with reference TRBV28 and TRBJ2-7, the CDR3 gives the full variable domain: DVKVTQSSRYLVKRTGEKVFLECVQDMDHENMFWYRQDPGLGLRLIYFSYDVKMKEKGDIPEGYSVSREKKERFSLILESASTNQTSMYLCASSLAGIYEQYFGPGTRLTVT.